Listed below are T cell receptor beta chains from one sample, sequenced in a study of T cell responses to AZD1222 COVID-19 vaccine. Assay used: immunoSEQ multiplex PCR; TCRdb lists only in-frame clones, some missing. The table includes 80,000 or so clones, nearly 85% detected once. The sequencing used peripheral blood, collected on day 0 of AZD1222 vaccination. Receptors originate from an adult in good health. The CDR3 runs from the conserved cysteine through the conserved F or W. Fields, in order: CDR3 length, D gene, J gene, V gene, clone size, CDR3 DNA, CDR3 protein. The D gene is left open where the match is weak. The size field is filled for only some rows; it gives once, few, many or a size class.

15,.,TRBJ1-3,TRBV14,few,TGTGCCAGCAGCCCCGCCCGGGGTTCTGGAAACACCATATATTTT,CASSPARGSGNTIYF
12,.,TRBJ2-7,TRBV2,.,TGTGCCAGCAGTGACCGGGGTTACGAGCAGTACTTC,CASSDRGYEQYF
14,TRBD1,TRBJ1-1,TRBV7-9,.,TGTGCCAGCAGCCGAGGGGGCCTCTCCACTGAAGCTTTCTTT,CASSRGGLSTEAFF
13,.,TRBJ2-1,TRBV25-1,.,TGTGCCAGCAGTCTGCCAGGGGCTCATGAGCAGTTCTTC,CASSLPGAHEQFF
15,.,TRBJ2-7,TRBV7-2,few,TGTGCCAGCAGCTTAAGTAGGGACACTTTCTACGAGCAGTACTTC,CASSLSRDTFYEQYF
15,TRBD1,TRBJ1-5,TRBV7-9,once,TGTGCCAGCAGCGCCGGGGACAGTAGCAATCAGCCCCAGCATTTT,CASSAGDSSNQPQHF
20,TRBD2,TRBJ2-5,TRBV27,.,TGTGCCAGCAGCCCCCCTCCCGGGACTAGCGGGGCGCGGTTCCAAGAGACCCAGTACTTC,CASSPPPGTSGARFQETQYF
15,.,TRBJ1-4,TRBV10-3,.,TGTGCCATCAGTGGCCAGGCTGGAGCTAATGAAAAACTGTTTTTT,CAISGQAGANEKLFF
12,TRBD1,TRBJ2-7,TRBV14,.,TGTGCCAGCAGCCAACAGGGGGTCATACAAAACTTC,CASSQQGVIQNF
15,.,TRBJ2-7,TRBV5-6,once,TGTGCCAGCAGCACCTATAAGTTTTACCCCTACGAGCAGTACTTC,CASSTYKFYPYEQYF
13,.,TRBJ2-7,TRBV7-2,.,TGTGCCAGCAGCTTAGTCTTGCTCTACGAGCAGTACTTC,CASSLVLLYEQYF
16,TRBD1,TRBJ2-5,TRBV5-8,.,TGTGCCAGCAGCTTGGATGACAGGGCCACAAAAGAGACCCAGTACTTC,CASSLDDRATKETQYF
12,.,TRBJ1-1,TRBV12-5,.,TGTGCTAGTGGTTTAGGCTGGGGTGAAGCTTTCTTT,CASGLGWGEAFF
14,TRBD2,TRBJ2-1,TRBV19,.,TGTGCCACGGCCTGGACTAGCAATAGCAATGAGCAGTTCTTC,CATAWTSNSNEQFF
16,.,TRBJ2-7,TRBV14,.,TGTGCCAGCAGCCGGCCCATAGGCGGGACCTCCTACGAGCAGTACTTC,CASSRPIGGTSYEQYF
15,TRBD2,TRBJ2-1,TRBV19,.,TGTGCCAGTAACCAAGGGCGGGGGAGAAATAATGAGCAGTTCTTC,CASNQGRGRNNEQFF
14,.,TRBJ2-7,TRBV4-2,few,TGTGCCAGCAGCCAAGTAGAAGGATCCTACGAGCAGTACTTC,CASSQVEGSYEQYF
9,.,TRBJ2-7,TRBV7-9,.,TGTGCCGCGGGCCACGAGCAGTACTTC,CAAGHEQYF
14,TRBD2,TRBJ2-7,TRBV5-6,.,TGTGCCAGCAGCTCAGGGATAACCGTAGCGGGGCAGTACTTC,CASSSGITVAGQYF
18,.,TRBJ2-5,TRBV7-9,.,TGTGCCAGCAGCCCATCGAGAGGGGGGCCGATCGAGAGGGAGACCCAGTACTTC,CASSPSRGGPIERETQYF
13,.,TRBJ1-1,TRBV10-2,.,TGCGCCAGCAGTATGGGTGGGAACACTGAAGCTTTCTTT,CASSMGGNTEAFF
14,.,TRBJ2-3,TRBV14,.,TGTGCCAGCAGCCAAGACTACAGTACAGATACGCAGTATTTT,CASSQDYSTDTQYF
14,.,TRBJ1-1,TRBV6-6,.,TGTGCCAGCATTTGGGCGGGGGGCAACACTGAAGCTTTCTTT,CASIWAGGNTEAFF
15,TRBD1,TRBJ1-4,TRBV7-8,.,TGTGCCAGCAACAACAGGGGAGCGACTAATGAAAAACTGTTTTTT,CASNNRGATNEKLFF
12,.,TRBJ1-3,TRBV6-6,.,TGTGCCAGCAGCGAGGCTGGAAACACCATATATTTT,CASSEAGNTIYF
14,.,TRBJ2-2,TRBV11-3,.,TGTGCCAGCAGCTTAGATTGGCAACCCGGGGAGCTGTTTTTT,CASSLDWQPGELFF
13,TRBD2,TRBJ2-7,TRBV30,.,TGTGCCTGGCGCGACGGGGGGGAACACGAGCAGTACTTC,CAWRDGGEHEQYF
14,.,TRBJ2-7,TRBV5-5,.,TGTGCCAGCAGCTTCCGGGCCACTCTTTACGAGCAGTACTTC,CASSFRATLYEQYF
15,TRBD1,TRBJ1-6,TRBV13,once,TGTGCCAGCAGTTCGGACAGGGGCTATAATTCACCCCTCCACTTT,CASSSDRGYNSPLHF
11,.,TRBJ1-1,TRBV2,.,TGTGCCAGCAGTGAAATGGATGGAGCTTTCTTT,CASSEMDGAFF
16,.,TRBJ1-2,TRBV3-1/TRBV3-2,few,TGTGCCAGCAGCACGATCCGGGGTGGAGGCACCTATGGCTACACCTTC,CASSTIRGGGTYGYTF
16,.,TRBJ2-7,TRBV6-2/TRBV6-3,.,TGTGCCAGCAGTTACTCTAGGACGGGGAAAAGCTACGAGCAGTACTTC,CASSYSRTGKSYEQYF
13,.,TRBJ2-7,TRBV6-2/TRBV6-3,.,TGTGCCAGCAGTTACGGGGTCTCCTACGAGCAGTACTTC,CASSYGVSYEQYF
15,.,TRBJ1-6,TRBV7-3,.,TGTGCCAGCAGCTTAATGGGGGATGATAATTCACCCCTCCACTTT,CASSLMGDDNSPLHF
16,TRBD2,TRBJ2-2,TRBV4-3,.,TGCGCCAGCAGCCAAGACGGGGGGGCGAACACCGGGGAGCTGTTTTTT,CASSQDGGANTGELFF
16,.,TRBJ1-3,TRBV5-6,few,TGTGCCAGCAGCACCGTAGGGACAAGGGGAGGAAACACCATATATTTT,CASSTVGTRGGNTIYF
16,.,TRBJ2-2,TRBV7-9,few,TGTGCCAGCAGCTTAGCACCAGGGGTAGGCACCGGGGAGCTGTTTTTT,CASSLAPGVGTGELFF
14,TRBD1,TRBJ2-7,TRBV18,.,TGTGCCAGCTCAGCCGGGACAGGGGGCTACGAGCAGTACTTC,CASSAGTGGYEQYF
13,.,TRBJ2-1,TRBV5-4,.,TGTGCCAGCAGCCAACCCGTCCCGGATGAGCAGTTCTTC,CASSQPVPDEQFF
13,.,TRBJ2-1,TRBV19,.,TGTGCCAGTAGTATGGGTTTTTACAATGAGCAGTTCTTC,CASSMGFYNEQFF
13,.,TRBJ1-1,TRBV7-3,few,TGTGCCAGCAGCAGAGTAGGGAACACTGAAGCTTTCTTT,CASSRVGNTEAFF
14,.,TRBJ2-7,TRBV3-1/TRBV3-2,.,TGTGCCAGCAGCCTCGGAGGCGAGGTCTACGAGCAGTACTTC,CASSLGGEVYEQYF
11,.,TRBJ2-1,TRBV5-1,.,TGCGCCAGCAGCCTCGGACAGGAGCAGTTCTTC,CASSLGQEQFF
11,.,TRBJ1-1,TRBV30,.,TGTGCCTGGAGTCGGGTTACTGAAGCTTTCTTT,CAWSRVTEAFF
16,.,TRBJ1-3,TRBV9,.,TGTGCCAGCAGCCCCCGCGCTATCTCTTCCGGAAACACCATATATTTT,CASSPRAISSGNTIYF
17,.,TRBJ2-7,TRBV6-2/TRBV6-3,few,TGTGCCAGCAGTTACCTAGTTGAAGGGCCTCTCTCCTACGAGCAGTACTTC,CASSYLVEGPLSYEQYF
17,.,TRBJ2-1,TRBV4-3,.,TGCGCCAGCAGCCAAGCGGTTTCAGGGGGGTCCTACAATGAGCAGTTCTTC,CASSQAVSGGSYNEQFF
15,.,TRBJ1-3,TRBV4-2,.,TGTGCCAGCAGCCAAACAGGGAGCTCTGGAAACACCATATATTTT,CASSQTGSSGNTIYF
14,.,TRBJ1-4,TRBV19,once,TGTGCCAGTAGTATTCCGGGACTTAATGAAAAACTGTTTTTT,CASSIPGLNEKLFF
17,TRBD2,TRBJ2-1,TRBV19,.,TGTGCCAGTAGTATCCGCGGACTAGCGGAAAATTGGGATGAGCAGTTCTTC,CASSIRGLAENWDEQFF
11,.,TRBJ2-3,TRBV6-2/TRBV6-3,.,TGTGCCAGCAGTTTGACAGATACGCAGTATTTT,CASSLTDTQYF
11,.,TRBJ1-5,TRBV3-1/TRBV3-2,.,TGTGCCCCCCGCCCCGGGAGGCCCCAGCATTTT,CAPRPGRPQHF
11,.,TRBJ1-1,TRBV5-6,.,TGTGCCAGCAGCCACAGGCTTGAAGCTTTCTTT,CASSHRLEAFF
15,.,TRBJ2-2,TRBV2,.,TGTGCCAGCAGTGAAGGGGTAGGCCAGCTCGGGGAGCTGTTTTTT,CASSEGVGQLGELFF
15,.,TRBJ1-2,TRBV4-3,.,TGCGCCAGCAGCCAAGACCCGGGGAACAACTATGGCTACACCTTC,CASSQDPGNNYGYTF